The 7 T cell receptor beta chains below were found in one sample sequenced in a study of Siglec-9 on CD8 T cells in melanoma. Sequencing used immunoSEQ multiplex PCR; TCRdb keeps in-frame clones, though not all of them. The sample lists 30,000 to 45,000 clones, 84% occurring once. The sample was Siglec-9- CD8+ T cells sorted from blood. The source of these receptors is a human donor in good health.

Only a few counts were recorded for this clone. The V call is TRBV7-9, the J call TRBJ1-1; 7 nucleotides match TRBD1. From germline, CDR1 is SEHNR and CDR2 FQNEAQ (reference sequence). V lost 4 bases, J lost 3 bases, and 14 bases stayed unmatched. The CDR3 has 17 amino acids. DNA for the CDR3: TGTGCCAGCAGCTCCCAACAGACAGGGAACGGTGACACTGAAGCTTTCTTT. This translates into CASSSQQTGNGDTEAFF. The variable domain in full, with the rest retrieved from reference TRBV7-9 and TRBJ1-1, is DTGVSQNPRHKITKRGQNVTFRCDPISEHNRLYWYRQTLGQGPEFLTYFQNEAQLEKSRLLSDRFSAERPKGSFSTLEIQRTEQGDSAMYLCASSSQQTGNGDTEAFFGQGTRLTVV.

The V call is TRBV5-6, the J call TRBJ2-1; D possibly corresponds to TRBD1 (5 bases). CDR1 is SGHDT, CDR2 YYEEEE, per germline. This CDR3 is 14 amino acids long. Trimming took 2 bases from V and 4 from J, leaving 10 bases between them. The CDR3 nucleotides are TGTGCCAGCAGCTTCCCTCAGGGTTACAATGAGCAGTTCTTC. Translation: CASSFPQGYNEQFF. Full variable domain (remainder filled in from reference TRBV5-6 and TRBJ2-1): DAGVTQSPTHLIKTRGQQVTLRCSPKSGHDTVSWYQQALGQGPQFIFQYYEEEERQRGNFPDRFSGHQFPNYSSELNVNALLLGDSALYLCASSFPQGYNEQFFGPGTRLTVL.

This chain links TRBV6-5 with TRBJ1-1; D might be TRBD1 (6 bases). The CDR3 runs to 11 residues. CDR1 and CDR2 from the germline V gene are MNHEY and SVGAGI. V gave up 5 bases and J gave up 6 bases, with 7 bases separating them. The CDR3 coding sequence is TGTGCCAGCAGTGGGGGGCCTGAAGCTTTCTTT. This codes for CASSGGPEAFF.

The chain employs TRBV27 and TRBJ2-3; tentative D call: TRBD1 (5 bases). The germline CDR1 and CDR2 sequences are MNHEY and SMNVEV (reference sequence). CDR3 size: 15 residues. V was cut by 1 base and J by 2 bases, with 10 bases left in between. The chain's CDR3 is CASSLWGPNTDTQYF. CDR3 bases: TGTGCCAGCAGTTTATGGGGCCCCAACACAGATACGCAGTATTTT.

The genes are TRBV10-3 and TRBJ1-2; possibly TRBD1 for D (5 bases). Trimming took off 5 bases at V and 3 bases at J, with 10 bases between the two ends. CDR1 is ENHRY and CDR2 is SYGVKD in the germline V gene. This CDR3 has 13 residues. DNA for the CDR3: TGTGCCATCAGTCAGGGTCTCGACTATGGCTACACCTTC. Translated, it gives CAISQGLDYGYTF.

This clone was seen once. The chain recombines TRBV29-1 with TRBJ1-2, with 8 bases identical to TRBD1. Looked up from germline, CDR1 is SQVTM and CDR2 is ANQGSEA. The CDR3 runs to 13 residues. The V segment lost 4 bases and the J segment 1 base; nucleotides outside the gene matches: 2. The DNA for the CDR3 is TGCAGCGTTGGAGACAGGGGTAACTATGGCTACACCTTC. It encodes CSVGDRGNYGYTF.

The table lists this clone with a few counts. The rearrangement joins TRBV27 to TRBJ2-7; D is tentatively TRBD1 or TRBD2 (5 bases each). Germline V lookup: CDR1 MNHEY, CDR2 SMNVEV (reference sequence). The CDR3 covers 14 residues. Between the trimmed V and J ends, which lost 4 bases and 1 base, there was a span of 11 bases. CDR3 sequence reads: CASSWDGRSYEQYF. In DNA form, the CDR3 reads TGTGCCAGCAGTTGGGACGGCCGGTCCTACGAGCAGTACTTC.